The following is a T cell receptor beta chain sequence with its context. Its target is not known. This specimen belongs to a study of identical twins. TCRdb re-analysed the 5' RACE reads in MiXCR, keeping a single row per CDR3 protein. Among about 660,000 distinct CDR3 sequences listed, over 8.5% were seen once. Study outcomes and limitations: High-abundance cord blood beta clonotypes had fewer insertions; memory repertoires showed none.

The same data also contributed to another study, on yellow fever vaccine responses in identical twins.

The TCR comes from a woman aged 18 to 35 in good health. The sample consisted of PBMCs.

The chain's CDR3 is CSARDGARGRAKNIQYF. The CDR3 bases are TGCAGTGCTAGAGATGGGGCACGGGGCAGAGCCAAAAACATTCAGTACTTC. The genes are TRBV20-1 and TRBJ2-4, with D perhaps assigned TRBD1 or TRBD2 (5 bases each). The germline V gene encodes CDR1 DFQATT and CDR2 SNEGSKA (reference sequence). With 0 bases removed from V and 0 bases from J, the gap between germline ends came to 15 bases. This CDR3 has 17 residues.